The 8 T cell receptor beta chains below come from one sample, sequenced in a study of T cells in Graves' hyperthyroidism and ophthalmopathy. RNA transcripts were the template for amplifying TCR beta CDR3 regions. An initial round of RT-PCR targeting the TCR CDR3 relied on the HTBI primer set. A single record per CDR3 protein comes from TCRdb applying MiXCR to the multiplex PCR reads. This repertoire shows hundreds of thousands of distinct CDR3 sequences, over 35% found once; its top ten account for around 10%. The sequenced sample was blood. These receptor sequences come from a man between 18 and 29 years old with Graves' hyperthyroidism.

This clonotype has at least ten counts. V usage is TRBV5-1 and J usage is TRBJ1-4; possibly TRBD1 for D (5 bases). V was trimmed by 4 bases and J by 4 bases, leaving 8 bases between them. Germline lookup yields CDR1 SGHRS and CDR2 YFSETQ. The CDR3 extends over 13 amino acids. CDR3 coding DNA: TGCGCCAGCAGCAGGGACGGTAATGAAAAACTGTTTTTT. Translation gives CASSRDGNEKLFF.

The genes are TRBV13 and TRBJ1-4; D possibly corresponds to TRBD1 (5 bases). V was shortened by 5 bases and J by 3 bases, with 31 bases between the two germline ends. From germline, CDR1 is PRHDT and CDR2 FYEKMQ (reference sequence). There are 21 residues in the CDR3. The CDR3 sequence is CASSPHNGVREGPSANEKLFF. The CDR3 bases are TGTGCCAGCAGCCCACACAACGGGGTCAGGGAGGGTCCCTCGGCTAATGAAAAACTGTTTTTT.

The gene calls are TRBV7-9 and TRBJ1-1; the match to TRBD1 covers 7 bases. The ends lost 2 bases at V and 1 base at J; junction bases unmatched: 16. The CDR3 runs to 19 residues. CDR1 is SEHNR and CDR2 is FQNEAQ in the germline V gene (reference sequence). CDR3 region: CASSLYVGGGAEKNTEAFF. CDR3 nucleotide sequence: TGTGCCAGCAGCTTATACGTTGGAGGGGGCGCAGAAAAGAACACTGAAGCTTTCTTT.

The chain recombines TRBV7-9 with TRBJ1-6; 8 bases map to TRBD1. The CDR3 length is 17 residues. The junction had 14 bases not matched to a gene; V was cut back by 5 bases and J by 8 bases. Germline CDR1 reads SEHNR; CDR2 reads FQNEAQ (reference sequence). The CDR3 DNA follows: TGTGCCAGCAGCCAAGACAGTGTCAGGGGGCTTGATTCACCCCTCCACTTT. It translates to CASSQDSVRGLDSPLHF.

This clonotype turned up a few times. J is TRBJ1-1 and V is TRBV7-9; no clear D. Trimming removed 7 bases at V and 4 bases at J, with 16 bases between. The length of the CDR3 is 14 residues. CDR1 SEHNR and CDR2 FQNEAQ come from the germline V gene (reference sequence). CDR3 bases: TGTGCCAGCATCTTTAGGGAGGATGGCACTGAAGCTTTCTTT. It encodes CASIFREDGTEAFF.

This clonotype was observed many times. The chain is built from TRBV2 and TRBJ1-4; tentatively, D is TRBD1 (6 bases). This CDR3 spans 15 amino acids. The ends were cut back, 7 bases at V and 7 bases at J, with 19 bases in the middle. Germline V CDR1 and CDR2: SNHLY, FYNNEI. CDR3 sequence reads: CASTSRGTRGEKLFF. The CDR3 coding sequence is TGTGCCAGCACCTCAAGGGGGACACGAGGTGAAAAACTGTTTTTT.

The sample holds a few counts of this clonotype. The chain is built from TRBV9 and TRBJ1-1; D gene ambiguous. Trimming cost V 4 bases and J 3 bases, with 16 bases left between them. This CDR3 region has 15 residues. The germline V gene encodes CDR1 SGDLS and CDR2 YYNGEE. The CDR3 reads CASSLGMTSHTEAFF. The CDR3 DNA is TGTGCCAGCAGCTTGGGGATGACAAGCCACACTGAAGCTTTCTTT.

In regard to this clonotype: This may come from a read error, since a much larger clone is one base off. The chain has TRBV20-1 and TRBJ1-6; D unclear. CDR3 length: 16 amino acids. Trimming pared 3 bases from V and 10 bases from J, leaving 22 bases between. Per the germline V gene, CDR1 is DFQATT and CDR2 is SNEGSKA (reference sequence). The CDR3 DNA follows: TGCAGTGCTAGCCCAGTGACGAGATGGGGAAGATCACCCCTCCACTTT. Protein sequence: CSASPVTRWGRSPLHF.